This T cell receptor beta chain was recorded in a study of blood T cells in healthy people across ages. As for the study in general: Every two T cells gave about one barcoded beta molecule via template switching.

The second PCR ran about 6 to 12 cycles with a sample-barcoded 5' primer and J-beta primers. From each sample, at least 2.5 million paired-end reads containing CDR3 were obtained. One entry per CDR3 protein, called by TCRdb with MiXCR from the 5' RACE reads. The table has some 850,000 distinct CDR3 sequences, 20% to 30% seen once. The CDR3 covers 12 residues. This clonotype has just a few counts. These records were also assigned to another study, of T cells of mothers and their children.

The TCR was taken from a boy aged 5 to 17 in good health. The chain is built from TRBV21-1 and TRBJ1-5. TRBV21-1 represents a pseudogene. Sequenced input: blood. CDR3 nucleotide sequence: TGTGCCAGCGCCCATAGCAATCAGCCCCAGCATTTT. It specifies CASAHSNQPQHF.